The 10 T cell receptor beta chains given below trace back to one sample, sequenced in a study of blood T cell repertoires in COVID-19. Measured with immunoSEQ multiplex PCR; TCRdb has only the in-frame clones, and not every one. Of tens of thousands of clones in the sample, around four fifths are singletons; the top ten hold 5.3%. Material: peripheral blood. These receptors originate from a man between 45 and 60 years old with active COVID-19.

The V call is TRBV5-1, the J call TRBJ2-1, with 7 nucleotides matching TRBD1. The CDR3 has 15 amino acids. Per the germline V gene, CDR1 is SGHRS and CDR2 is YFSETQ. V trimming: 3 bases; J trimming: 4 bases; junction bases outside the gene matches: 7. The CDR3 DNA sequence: TGCGCCAGCAGCTATGACAGGGCACCATACAATGAGCAGTTCTTC. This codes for CASSYDRAPYNEQFF.

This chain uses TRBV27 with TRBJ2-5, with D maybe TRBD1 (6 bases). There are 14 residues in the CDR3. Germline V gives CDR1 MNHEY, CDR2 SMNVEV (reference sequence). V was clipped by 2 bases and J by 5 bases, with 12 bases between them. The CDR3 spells CASSLQGWRETQYF. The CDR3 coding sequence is TGTGCCAGCAGTTTACAGGGGTGGCGGGAGACCCAGTACTTC.

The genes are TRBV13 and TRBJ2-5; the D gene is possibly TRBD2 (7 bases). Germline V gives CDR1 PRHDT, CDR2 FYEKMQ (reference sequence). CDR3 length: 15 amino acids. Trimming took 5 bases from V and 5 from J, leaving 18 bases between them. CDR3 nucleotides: TGTGCCAGCAGCCCAGCCGGGGGGCGGTGGGAGACCCAGTACTTC. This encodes CASSPAGGRWETQYF.

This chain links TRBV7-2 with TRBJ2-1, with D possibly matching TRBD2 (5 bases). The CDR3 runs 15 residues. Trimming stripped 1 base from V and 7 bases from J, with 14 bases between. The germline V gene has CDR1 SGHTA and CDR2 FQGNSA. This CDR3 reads CASSLGAVWLNEQFF. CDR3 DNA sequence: TGTGCCAGCAGCTTAGGAGCGGTCTGGTTGAATGAGCAGTTCTTC. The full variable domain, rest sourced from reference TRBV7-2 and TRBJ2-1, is GAGVSQSPSNKVTEKGKDVELRCDPISGHTALYWYRQSLGQGLEFLIYFQGNSAPDKSGLPSDRFSAERTGGSVSTLTIQRTQQEDSAVYLCASSLGAVWLNEQFFGPGTRLTVL.

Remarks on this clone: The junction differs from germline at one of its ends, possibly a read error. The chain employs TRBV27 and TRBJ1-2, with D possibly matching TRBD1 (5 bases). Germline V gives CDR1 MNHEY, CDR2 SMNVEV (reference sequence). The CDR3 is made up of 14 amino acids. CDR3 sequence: CASSPRWRGYGDTF. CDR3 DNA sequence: TGTGCCAGCAGCCCAAGGTGGAGGGGTTATGGCGACACCTTC.

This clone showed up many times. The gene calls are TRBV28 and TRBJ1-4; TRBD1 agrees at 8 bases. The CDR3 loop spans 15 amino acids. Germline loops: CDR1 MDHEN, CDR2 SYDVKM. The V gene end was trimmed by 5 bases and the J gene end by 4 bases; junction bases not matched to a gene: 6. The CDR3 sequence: CASSTRQGLNEKLFF. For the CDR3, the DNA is TGTGCCAGCAGTACTCGACAGGGGCTTAATGAAAAACTGTTTTTT. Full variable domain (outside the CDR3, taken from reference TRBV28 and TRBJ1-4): DVKVTQSSRYLVKRTGEKVFLECVQDMDHENMFWYRQDPGLGLRLIYFSYDVKMKEKGDIPEGYSVSREKKERFSLILESASTNQTSMYLCASSTRQGLNEKLFFGSGTQLSVL.

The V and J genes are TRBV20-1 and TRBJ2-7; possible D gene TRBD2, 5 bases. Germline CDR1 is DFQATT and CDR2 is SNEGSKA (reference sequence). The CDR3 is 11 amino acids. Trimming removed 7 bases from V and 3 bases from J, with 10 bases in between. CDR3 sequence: CSVTSGYEQYF. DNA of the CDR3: TGCAGTGTCACTAGTGGCTACGAGCAGTACTTC.

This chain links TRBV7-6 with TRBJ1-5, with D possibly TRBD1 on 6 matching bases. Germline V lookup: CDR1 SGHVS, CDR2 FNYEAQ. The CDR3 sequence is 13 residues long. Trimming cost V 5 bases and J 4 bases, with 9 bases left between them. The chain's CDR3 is CASSGGSNQPQHF. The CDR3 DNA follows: TGTGCCAGCAGCGGGGGCTCTAATCAGCCCCAGCATTTT.

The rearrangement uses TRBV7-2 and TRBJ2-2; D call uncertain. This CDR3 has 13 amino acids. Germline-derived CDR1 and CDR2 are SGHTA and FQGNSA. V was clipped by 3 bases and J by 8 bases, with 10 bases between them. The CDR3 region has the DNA TGTGCCAGCAGCTTCTACACGGGTGGGGAGCTGTTTTTT. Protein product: CASSFYTGGELFF.

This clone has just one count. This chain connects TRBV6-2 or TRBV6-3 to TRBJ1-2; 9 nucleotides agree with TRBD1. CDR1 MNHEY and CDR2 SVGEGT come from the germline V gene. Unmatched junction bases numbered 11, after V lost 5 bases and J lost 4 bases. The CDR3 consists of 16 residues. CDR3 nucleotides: TGTGCCAGCAGTCCAAACTACAGGGGGCACAGCTATGGCTACACCTTC. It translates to CASSPNYRGHSYGYTF.